This T cell receptor beta chain was sequenced for a study of PD-L1 blockade in urothelial cancer. Method: immunoSEQ multiplex PCR; TCRdb's copy keeps in-frame clones and lacks some. The data contain tens of thousands of clones, 80% to 85% of them singletons. The CDR3 is 13 residues long. Germline CDR1 reads MNHEY; CDR2 reads SMNVEV (reference sequence). Trimming removed 6 bases at V and 6 bases at J, with 12 bases between. This sample's time point: pretreatment peripheral blood. This sequence joins TRBV27 and TRBJ2-1, with a possible D match to TRBD1 (5 bases). This clonotype originated in a man in his sixties with urothelial cancer. Sequenced material: PBMCs, taken around atezolizumab (anti-PD-L1) treatment. The CDR3 DNA sequence: TGTGCCAGCAGAGGGCAGGGATTCAATGAGCAGTTCTTC. Translating gives CASRGQGFNEQFF.